This record looks at one TCR beta chain sequence and its context. Its antigen is not identified. Busulfan-fludarabine conditioning, marrow transplant, and cyclophosphamide on days +3 and +4 were administered. This entry belongs to a study of T cells after posttransplantation cyclophosphamide. The study's findings and limits: Recipient CMV seropositivity and CMV reactivation strongly tracked TRB clonality.

Here immunoSEQ multiplex PCR was the method, and the copy in TCRdb shows in-frame clones only, minus some. The sample has more than 9,500 clones, 75% to 95% seen once; the top ten hold around 3.6%. This clonotype was obtained from a female patient aged 25-39 years who received an allogeneic stem cell transplant from an unrelated donor, was CMV-positive, and had no GVHD. Some T cells may trace back to the graft donor. The sample in question was PBMCs, obtained after allogeneic stem cell transplant with posttransplant cyclophosphamide.

The CDR3 reads CASSRVRSGPSLNTEAFF. CDR3 coding DNA: TGTGCCAGCTCACGGGTGAGAAGTGGGCCCTCCCTGAACACTGAAGCTTTCTTT. This chain uses TRBV18 with TRBJ1-1; D not certain. CDR3 length: 18 residues. Trimming cost V 4 bases and J 0 bases, with 21 bases left between them. Looked up from germline, CDR1 is KGHSH and CDR2 is LQKENI.